The rows below give T cell receptor beta chains drawn from one sample of a study of identifying expanded T cells in peripheral blood. Produced via immunoSEQ multiplex PCR; TCRdb's table is partial and in-frame only. The sample shows tens of thousands of clones, 80% to 85% of them seen only once. The specimen was blood. Source of these receptors: a person aged 18-70 years in good health. The CDR3 runs from the conserved cysteine through the conserved F or W. D genes are given only for firm matches. The size entry is marked missing in some rows and otherwise reads once, few, many or a size class.

cdr3_aa cdr3_nt clone_size v_call d_call j_call
CAIRASGGGGGYEQYF TGTGCCATCAGGGCGAGTGGTGGAGGGGGCGGGTACGAGCAGTACTTC . TRBV10-3 . TRBJ2-7
CASRPDRALLGYEQYF TGTGCCAGCAGGCCGGACAGGGCCCTTCTTGGCTACGAGCAGTACTTC . TRBV28 TRBD1 TRBJ2-7
CASSPEASSLPQHF TGTGCCAGCTCACCGGAGGCGTCCTCTTTGCCCCAGCATTTT few TRBV18 . TRBJ1-5
CASSVMSDPNEQFF TGTGCCAGCAGCGTCATGAGCGATCCCAATGAGCAGTTCTTC once TRBV9 . TRBJ2-1
CASSPHGLAGEQFF TGTGCCAGCAGTCCCCATGGGCTAGCGGGGGAGCAGTTCTTC . TRBV28 TRBD2 TRBJ2-1
CASTPSGLSYGYTF TGTGCCAGCACCCCTTCGGGACTCTCCTATGGCTACACCTTC . TRBV7-2 . TRBJ1-2
CASSPRVNTDTQYF TGTGCCAGCAGCCCCAGGGTAAACACAGATACGCAGTATTTT once TRBV11-3 . TRBJ2-3
CASSFGGPSNQPQHF TGTGCCAGCAGCTTTGGGGGGCCTAGCAATCAGCCCCAGCATTTT . TRBV5-4 . TRBJ1-5
CASSSGTALNGELFF TGTGCCAGCAGCTCCGGGACGGCGTTAAACGGGGAGCTGTTTTTT . TRBV7-3 . TRBJ2-2
CASSLLGGAPSTDTQYF TGTGCCAGCAGCCTCCTCGGGGGGGCCCCTAGCACAGATACGCAGTATTTT . TRBV7-8 TRBD2 TRBJ2-3
CASSFSYEQYF TGTGCCAGCAGCTTCTCCTACGAGCAGTACTTC few TRBV7-2 . TRBJ2-7
CASSAGVGAYEQYF TGTGCCAGTAGCGCAGGGGTCGGGGCCTACGAGCAGTACTTC . TRBV19 . TRBJ2-7
CASSVVAGGSDTQYF TGTGCCAGCAGCGTAGTAGCGGGAGGGTCAGATACGCAGTATTTT . TRBV9 TRBD2 TRBJ2-3
CASSQAASGMVGEQFF TGTGCCAGCAGCCAAGCCGCTAGCGGGATGGTAGGTGAGCAGTTCTTC few TRBV4-2 TRBD2 TRBJ2-1
CASSLDALAISTDTQYF TGTGCCAGCAGCTTAGACGCCCTAGCAATTTCGACAGATACGCAGTATTTT few TRBV7-8 . TRBJ2-3
CASSAGLAGDRTQFF TGTGCCAGCAGTGCGGGACTAGCGGGAGACAGAACGCAGTTCTTC . TRBV6-1 TRBD2 TRBJ2-1
CASSYRAPQDTQYF TGTGCCAGCAGTTACAGGGCCCCACAGGATACGCAGTATTTT . TRBV6-6 . TRBJ2-3
CATSRESGLIKGETQYF TGTGCCACCAGCAGGGAATCGGGACTAATAAAGGGGGAGACCCAGTACTTC once TRBV15 TRBD2 TRBJ2-5
CASSLGLGGGPTDTQYF TGCGCCAGCAGCTTGGGACTGGGGGGAGGACCCACAGATACGCAGTATTTT . TRBV5-1 . TRBJ2-3
CASSRERTGSLVMSSGANVLTF TGTGCCAGCAGCCGCGAGAGGACAGGGTCGTTGGTGATGAGTTCTGGGGCCAACGTCCTGACTTTC . TRBV4-2 TRBD1 TRBJ2-6
CASSSSGRIYNEQFF TGTGCCAGCAGCTCCAGCGGGAGAATTTACAATGAGCAGTTCTTC . TRBV7-6 TRBD2 TRBJ2-1
CASSQVRFVAGDGYTF TGTGCCAGCAGCCAAGTAAGATTCGTGGCAGGAGATGGCTACACCTTC . TRBV14 . TRBJ1-2
CASSLGGTSSNQPQHF TGCGCCAGCAGCTTGGGAGGGACTAGTAGCAATCAGCCCCAGCATTTT . TRBV5-1 . TRBJ1-5
CASTLNRGTNTEAFF TGTGCCAGCACCCTAAACAGGGGGACGAACACTGAAGCTTTCTTT . TRBV6-5 TRBD1 TRBJ1-1
CASSLKGGRSYNEQFF TGTGCCAGCAGCCTCAAGGGCGGGCGTTCCTACAATGAGCAGTTCTTC . TRBV27 . TRBJ2-1
CASSLGGDTQYF TGTGCCAGCAGCTTAGGGGGTGATACGCAGTATTTT . TRBV13 . TRBJ2-3
CASSTSLSDGGNTIYF TGTGCCAGCAGCACCAGCCTGAGCGACGGAGGAAACACCATATATTTT . TRBV9 . TRBJ1-3
CASSLESRDFPGHEQFF TGTGCCAGCAGCTTAGAGAGCCGGGACTTCCCGGGCCATGAGCAGTTCTTC . TRBV7-9 . TRBJ2-1
CASSPNPGSSSYNEQFF TGTGCCAGCAGCCCAAACCCCGGGAGTAGCTCCTACAATGAGCAGTTCTTC . TRBV7-3 . TRBJ2-1
CASSQGSTSGQETQYF TGCGCCAGCAGCCAGGGGTCGACTAGCGGACAAGAGACCCAGTACTTC . TRBV4-3 TRBD2 TRBJ2-5
CASSLGEGETQYF TGTGCCAGTAGCCTCGGGGAGGGAGAGACCCAGTACTTC . TRBV19 TRBD2 TRBJ2-5
CSVGDRGGYGYTF TGCAGCGTCGGGGACAGGGGCGGCTATGGCTACACCTTC . TRBV29-1 TRBD1 TRBJ1-2
CASTPQPNTGELFF TGTGCCAGCACCCCGCAACCGAACACCGGGGAGCTGTTTTTT . TRBV7-2 . TRBJ2-2
CASSAGLAGVPDTQYF TGCGCCAGCAGCGCTGGACTAGCGGGAGTGCCAGATACGCAGTATTTT . TRBV5-1 TRBD2 TRBJ2-3
CSVDRGWELAGFYNEQFF TGCAGCGTTGACAGGGGTTGGGAACTAGCGGGCTTTTACAATGAGCAGTTCTTC . TRBV29-1 TRBD2 TRBJ2-1
CASSLAGLAEETQYF TGTGCCAGCAGCTTGGCGGGACTAGCGGAAGAGACCCAGTACTTC . TRBV5-4 TRBD2 TRBJ2-5
CASSIQAGDQPQHF TGTGCCAGTAGTATTCAGGCAGGAGATCAGCCCCAGCATTTT . TRBV19 . TRBJ1-5
CASSLNSYEQYF TGTGCCAGCAGCCTGAATTCGTACGAGCAGTACTTC . TRBV7-9 . TRBJ2-7
CASGERTGVKLFF TGTGCCAGCGGTGAGAGGACTGGAGTTAAACTGTTTTTT . TRBV25-1 . TRBJ1-4
CASQPATGEKNEQFF TGTGCCTCACAGCCGGCTACAGGGGAGAAGAATGAGCAGTTCTTC . TRBV10-3 TRBD1 TRBJ2-1
CASSRRGLAGVSNEQFF TGTGCCAGCAGCCGGAGGGGACTAGCGGGAGTTTCCAATGAGCAGTTCTTC . TRBV5-4 TRBD2 TRBJ2-1
CASSQVNEGTGELFF TGCGCCAGCAGCCAAGTTAACGAGGGTACCGGGGAGCTGTTTTTT . TRBV4-3 . TRBJ2-2
CASSFWGNEQFF TGTGCCAGCAGTTTTTGGGGGAATGAGCAGTTCTTC . TRBV28 . TRBJ2-1
CASSQPGEGSTDTQYF TGTGCCAGCAGCCAACCGGGGGAGGGGAGCACAGATACGCAGTATTTT . TRBV14 TRBD2 TRBJ2-3
CSVVGGDQGYIQYF TGCAGCGTTGTGGGGGGCGACCAGGGCTACATTCAGTACTTC . TRBV29-1 . TRBJ2-4
CASSVSANTEAFF TGTGCCAGTAGTGTGTCGGCGAACACTGAAGCTTTCTTT . TRBV19 . TRBJ1-1